The clone carrying this TCR beta chain has a single count. No antigen is known for it. The data derive from a study of vaccination effects on CD4 cells after COVID-19. The germline CDR1 and CDR2 sequences are KGHSH and LQKENI. The length of the CDR3 is 16 residues. V lost 6 bases, J lost 2 bases, and 8 bases stayed unmatched. Some clones are missing from TCRdb's copy, which holds only in-frame ones; the method was immunoSEQ multiplex PCR. The repertoire includes some 30,000 clones, around 86% of them detected once, and over 4.5% sits in the top ten. Study-wide findings and caveats: Convalescent patients were few in the study, and early post-infection timepoints were absent. Vaccine- and infection-induced clones showed marked clonal contraction late following vaccination.

Ahead of sequencing, the ViraFEST assay grew antigen-specific CD4+ T cells using viral peptide pools. Following culture for 9 to 11 days, CD4+ T cells were isolated. Two-dose vaccination with either BNT162b2 or mRNA-1273 was given to the participants. The material was CD4+ T cells from PBMCs cultured with SARS-CoV-2 spike peptides, obtained after COVID-19 vaccination. The sequence came from a human donor who received a COVID-19 vaccine. Some clones in this sample may be carry-over from other donors' samples. This rearrangement joins TRBV18 to TRBJ2-5, with 11 bases lining up with TRBD2. CDR3 protein: CASSGLAGGHQETQYF. The CDR3 nucleotides are TGTGCCAGCTCGGGGCTAGCGGGGGGACATCAAGAGACCCAGTACTTC. Full variable domain (rest looked up from reference TRBV18 and TRBJ2-5): NAGVMQNPRHLVRRRGQEARLRCSPMKGHSHVYWYRQLPEEGLKFMVYLQKENIIDESGMPKERFSAEFPKEGPSILRIQQVVRGDSAAYFCASSGLAGGHQETQYFGPGTRLLVL.